The 12 T cell receptor beta chains given below trace back to one sample, sequenced in a study of shared clonotypes between healthy human individuals. Only in-frame clones appear in the TCRdb table, and some are missing; sequencing was by immunoSEQ multiplex PCR. This table has over a million clones, about 84% appearing once. The sequencing sample was made of memory CD4+ T cells from PBMCs. As for subset: CD45RA-negative fraction. These receptor sequences come from a young man in good health. Some clones in this sample may be carry-over from other donors' samples.

The chain carries TRBV5-4 and TRBJ2-2; D unresolved. Trimming shortened V by 4 bases and J by 0 bases, and 10 bases separated the two germline ends. CDR1 is SGHNT, CDR2 YYREEE, per germline (reference sequence). This CDR3 is 15 amino acids long. The CDR3, as DNA: TGTGCCAGCAGCCTTCGACATACGAACACCGGGGAGCTGTTTTTT. This gives the protein CASSLRHTNTGELFF.

Notes on this clone: A read error is possible here, since a much larger clone lies one base away. This rearrangement joins TRBV7-8 to TRBJ1-2; D unclear. The V and J ends lost 3 bases and 5 bases respectively, with 7 bases between them. The CDR3 runs 12 residues. Germline CDR1 and CDR2: SGHVS and FQNEAQ. The CDR3 is CASSFEGYGYTF. The CDR3 bases are TGTGCCAGCAGCTTCGAGGGTTATGGCTACACCTTC.

DNA for the CDR3: TGTGCCAGCAGCCTTCAGGGTTATGAGCAGTTCTTC. Its translation: CASSLQGYEQFF. The rearrangement links TRBV7-3 to TRBJ2-1; D is possibly TRBD1 (5 bases). Trimming left V 5 bases short and J 8 bases short, with 10 bases between. The CDR3 runs to 12 residues. Germline V gives CDR1 SGHTA, CDR2 FQGTGA.

This clone has just one count. The V and J genes are TRBV14 and TRBJ2-7; D tentatively fits TRBD1 or TRBD2 (5 bases each). V was pared by 4 bases and J by 9 bases, with 13 bases between. Germline CDR1 is SGHDN and CDR2 is FVKESK. The CDR3 has 12 residues. This CDR3 reads CASSPGRIRQYF. CDR3 DNA sequence: TGTGCCAGCAGCCCGGGGCGTATCCGGCAGTACTTC.

The V call is TRBV7-2, the J call TRBJ2-7, with a possible D match to TRBD2 (5 bases). The CDR3 length is 14 residues. V lost 5 bases to trimming and J lost 2 bases, with 13 bases between them. Per germline, CDR1 SGHTA and CDR2 FQGNSA. In nucleotides, the CDR3 is TGTGCCAGCAGCCCTAGCAGCGGAACCTACGAGCAGTACTTC. Protein sequence: CASSPSSGTYEQYF.

The V call is TRBV28, the J call TRBJ2-7; D gene unclear. V shed 8 bases and J shed 3 bases, with 17 bases lying between them. Germline lookup yields CDR1 MDHEN and CDR2 SYDVKM. CDR3 length: 14 amino acids. As DNA, the CDR3 is TGTGCCAGCTACACCGGGCCCGGGTTCTACGAGCAGTACTTC. This sequence encodes CASYTGPGFYEQYF.

This sequence joins TRBV27 and TRBJ1-1; TRBD1 aligns across 8 bases. Per the germline V gene, CDR1 is MNHEY and CDR2 is SMNVEV (reference sequence). The CDR3 runs 14 residues. Trimming at V came to 2 bases and at J to 8 bases, leaving 7 bases not matched to a gene. The CDR3 region is CASSLRGQATEAFF. As DNA, the CDR3 is TGTGCCAGCAGTTTACGGGGACAGGCGACAGAAGCTTTCTTT.

The chain recombines TRBV5-6 with TRBJ2-3; perhaps TRBD1 as D (6 bases). V lost 7 bases to trimming and J lost 4 bases, with 16 bases between them. This CDR3 has 14 amino acids. In germline, CDR1 is SGHDT, CDR2 YYEEEE. The CDR3: CASRFQGRADTQYF. In nucleotides, the CDR3 is TGTGCCAGCCGGTTTCAGGGGCGCGCAGATACGCAGTATTTT.

For the CDR3, the DNA is TGTGCCAGCAGCTCCACGGGAGGCAGGGGGGAGGAGCAGTTCTTC. Its translation is CASSSTGGRGEEQFF. This chain connects TRBV7-3 to TRBJ2-1, with D possibly called TRBD1 or TRBD2 (7 bases each). Trimming pared 4 bases from V and 10 bases from J, leaving 20 bases between. CDR1 SGHTA and CDR2 FQGTGA come from the germline V gene. The CDR3 is made up of 15 amino acids.

The V gene is TRBV5-6, the J gene TRBJ1-1; possible D gene TRBD1, 5 bases. The CDR3 is made up of 14 amino acids. The V and J ends lost 2 bases and 6 bases respectively, with 14 bases between them. In germline, CDR1 is SGHDT, CDR2 YYEEEE. CDR3 nucleotides: TGTGCCAGCAGCTTTTTTGGGGCAGTGGCTGAAGCTTTCTTT. Translation gives CASSFFGAVAEAFF.

This clone occurred once. V and J are TRBV5-1 and TRBJ1-1; D is unclear. The germline V gene encodes CDR1 SGHRS and CDR2 YFSETQ. CDR3 length equals 12 residues. With 5 bases removed from V and 1 base from J, the gap between germline ends came to 6 bases. In nucleotides, the CDR3 is TGCGCCAGCAGGTTCTCGAACACTGAAGCTTTCTTT. The encoded protein is CASRFSNTEAFF.

This clone was seen a handful of times. The genes are TRBV4-2 and TRBJ2-5; D is perhaps TRBD1 or TRBD2 (8 bases each). V dropped 1 base and J dropped 1 base, with 13 bases sitting between them. This CDR3 comprises 16 residues. Germline assignment: CDR1 LGHNA and CDR2 YNFKEQ. In DNA, the CDR3 is TGTGCCAGCAGCCAAGGACAGGGGACTAGCCAAGAGACCCAGTACTTC. Its translation is CASSQGQGTSQETQYF.